This T cell receptor beta chain was obtained from a study of PD-1 blockade in mismatch repair-deficient tumors. On this clone itself: What it binds is unknown.

The CDR3 length is 13 residues. The germline V gene has CDR1 SGHTS and CDR2 YDEGEE. V was trimmed by 3 bases and J by 5 bases, leaving 11 bases between them. Overall study findings and caveats: Tumor-resident clones, often undetectable pretreatment in blood, expanded then contracted after pembrolizumab.

Time point described: roughly 10-day in vitro stimulation with candidate neoantigen peptide 2. A roughly 10-day in vitro culture was run per each of several reactive peptides. Sequenced by immunoSEQ multiplex PCR; TCRdb stores in-frame clones only, minus some. The top ten clones hold 20% to 25% of a sample with about 9,800 clones, 75% to 90% of them seen once. The sequence was obtained from an adult with mismatch repair-deficient cancer. The sample here was cells cultured in vitro, taken from a patient treated with pembrolizumab. The V and J genes are TRBV5-8 and TRBJ1-2; D gene ambiguous. Here the CDR3 reads CASSWERDYGYTF. The DNA of the CDR3 is TGTGCCAGCAGCTGGGAGAGGGATTATGGCTACACCTTC.